The 26 T cell receptor beta chains presented below share a single source sample, sequenced in a study of PD-L1 blockade in urothelial cancer. Sequencing was performed with immunoSEQ multiplex PCR; in TCRdb, only in-frame clones are kept and a portion is missing. The table includes 20,000 to 25,000 clones, approximately 77% detected once. As to time point: peripheral blood 6 weeks after treatment start. The source was PBMCs, collected around atezolizumab (anti-PD-L1) treatment. These receptor sequences come from a man between 70 and 80 years old with urothelial cancer.

The chain recombines TRBV29-1 with TRBJ2-1; D may be TRBD2 (11 bases). There are 17 residues in the CDR3. V dropped 7 bases and J dropped 6 bases, with 28 bases sitting between them. CDR1 is SQVTM and CDR2 is ANQGSEA in the germline V gene. CDR3 coding DNA: TGCAGCGGAATGGACAGGGGGGAAACTAGCGGGAGCAATGAGCAGTTCTTC. It codes for CSGMDRGETSGSNEQFF.

This chain connects TRBV5-1 to TRBJ1-2; 9 nucleotides align to TRBD1. In germline, CDR1 is SGHRS, CDR2 YFSETQ. V shed 2 bases, J shed 4 bases, and the junction held 12 bases outside the gene matches. The CDR3 runs 17 residues. The CDR3 DNA follows: TGCGCCAGCAGCTTAGGACGAACCGGGACAGGGCTCTATGGCTACACCTTC. It codes for CASSLGRTGTGLYGYTF.

This clone has a single count. The chain couples TRBV21-1 to TRBJ2-2; the table's D call, TRBD2, has no DNA check behind it. TRBV21-1 is noted as a pseudogene. The CDR3 has 17 amino acids. The chain's CDR3 is CASSKALLAGGVGELFF. CDR3 in DNA: TGTGCCAGCAGCAAAGCGCTCCTAGCGGGAGGTGTTGGGGAGCTGTTTTTT.

The chain has TRBV7-6 and TRBJ2-5; 13 nucleotides line up with TRBD2. Trimming took 4 bases from V and 3 from J; bases not matched to a gene: 5. CDR1 and CDR2 from the germline V gene are SGHVS and FNYEAQ. This CDR3 region has 16 residues. The CDR3 protein is CASSSRGLAGEETQYF. The CDR3 nucleotides are TGTGCCAGCAGCTCCCGTGGACTAGCGGGAGAAGAGACCCAGTACTTC.

The chain combines TRBV29-1 with TRBJ2-5; 9 nucleotides align to TRBD2. V trimming: 6 bases; J trimming: 2 bases; junction bases outside the gene matches: 4. The CDR3 consists of 13 residues. CDR1 is SQVTM, CDR2 ANQGSEA, per germline. In nucleotides, the CDR3 is TGCAGCGTAGCTAGCGGGATACAAGAGACCCAGTACTTC. Protein product: CSVASGIQETQYF.

The table lists this clone with a few counts. The rearrangement joins TRBV10-2 to TRBJ2-7; 8 bases align to TRBD1. After removal of 4 bases from V and 5 bases from J, the junction contained 4 bases not matched to a gene. CDR1 WSHSY and CDR2 SAAADI come from the germline V gene. The CDR3 extends over 13 amino acids. The DNA of the CDR3 is TGCGCCAGCAGTGTTGCCAGGGGGCACGAGCAGTACTTC. It translates to CASSVARGHEQYF.

The chain uses TRBV19 and TRBJ2-1; a possible D gene is TRBD2 (5 bases). Germline CDR1 and CDR2: LNHDA and SQIVND (reference sequence). This CDR3 contains 14 residues. The germline V and J ends were trimmed by 6 bases and 3 bases, with 12 bases remaining between them. CDR3 sequence: CASSGNAIYNEQFF. For the CDR3, the DNA is TGTGCCAGTAGCGGGAACGCGATCTACAATGAGCAGTTCTTC.

This rearrangement joins TRBV11-3 to TRBJ2-3; D gene unclear. The germline gives CDR1 SGHNT, CDR2 YENEEA. The CDR3 contains 13 residues. V was cut by 2 bases and J by 5 bases, with 8 bases left in between. The CDR3 nucleotides read TGTGCCAGCAGCTTATCCATGTTAGATACGCAGTATTTT. This codes for CASSLSMLDTQYF.

The V gene is TRBV7-9, the J gene TRBJ2-1, with 10 bases lining up with TRBD1. Germline V gene data show CDR1 as SEHNR and CDR2 as FQNEAQ (reference sequence). V dropped 5 bases and J dropped 4; count of bases not matched to a gene: 5. The CDR3 extends over 15 amino acids. The CDR3 DNA reads as TGTGCCAGCAGCCGCGGGACAGGGGAATACAATGAGCAGTTCTTC. Its translation is CASSRGTGEYNEQFF.

This rearrangement joins TRBV6-5 to TRBJ1-3; D is ambiguous. The CDR3 totals 12 residues. Germline assignment: CDR1 MNHEY and CDR2 SVGAGI. Trimming shortened V by 4 bases and J by 4 bases, and 5 bases separated the two germline ends. CDR3 residues: CASSSRGNTIYF. CDR3 coding DNA: TGTGCCAGCAGTTCCAGGGGAAACACCATATATTTT.

V gene TRBV9 combines with J gene TRBJ2-3; tentatively, D is TRBD1 (5 bases). CDR1 is SGDLS, CDR2 YYNGEE, per germline. V was clipped by 2 bases and J by 2 bases, with 12 bases between them. The CDR3 totals 15 residues. CDR3 nucleotide sequence: TGTGCCAGCAGCGTCGACCTGGACAACACAGATACGCAGTATTTT. Translated: CASSVDLDNTDTQYF.

The chain carries TRBV5-1 and TRBJ2-7; no definite D call. V was pared by 1 base and J by 5 bases, with 10 bases between. The length of the CDR3 is 13 residues. Germline V gene lookup returns CDR1 SGHRS and CDR2 YFSETQ. Written as DNA, the CDR3 is TGCGCCAGCAGCTTGTTTAGAACGGACGAGCAGTACTTC. Amino acids: CASSLFRTDEQYF.

V gene TRBV7-2 combines with J gene TRBJ2-7, with 8 bases identical to TRBD2. Germline values: CDR1 SGHTA, CDR2 FQGNSA. The CDR3 contains 16 residues. J was trimmed by 4 bases and V by 4 bases; bases with no gene match: 12. The CDR3 loop is CASSSTSGRKGYEQYF. The CDR3 nucleotides read TGTGCCAGCAGCTCCACTAGCGGAAGAAAAGGGTACGAGCAGTACTTC.

The table lists this clone with a count of one. The chain recombines TRBV11-1 with TRBJ2-5, with 12 bases lining up with TRBD2. The germline CDR1 and CDR2 sequences are SGHAT and FQDESV (reference sequence). The CDR3 is 14 residues long. Trimming took 4 bases from V and 4 from J; bases not matched to a gene: 1. In DNA, the CDR3 is TGTGCCAGCAGCTCGGGACTAGCGGGAGAGACCCAGTACTTC. It encodes CASSSGLAGETQYF.

The chain joins TRBV28 to TRBJ1-5; 9 nucleotides align to TRBD1. With V trimmed by 6 bases and J by 5 bases, 11 bases remained unmatched. Germline CDR1 and CDR2: MDHEN and SYDVKM. CDR3 length: 16 amino acids. The CDR3 bases are TGTGCCAGCAGCTCCCCGGGGACAGGGAAACATCAGCCCCAGCATTTT. This gives the protein CASSSPGTGKHQPQHF.

The V gene is TRBV30, the J gene TRBJ2-7, with D possibly being TRBD2 (6 bases). The CDR3 sequence is 13 residues long. Trimming took 5 bases from V and 1 from J, leaving 12 bases between them. Germline V CDR1 and CDR2: GTSNPN, SVGIG (reference sequence). Written as DNA, the CDR3 is TGTGCCTGGGTGGGACTGTTGTCCTACGAGCAGTACTTC. Translation: CAWVGLLSYEQYF.

This chain links TRBV5-4 with TRBJ2-5, with a tentative D call TRBD2 (6 bases). The CDR3 is 13 amino acids. The V and J ends lost 0 bases and 5 bases respectively, with 8 bases between them. The germline CDR1 and CDR2 sequences are SGHNT and YYREEE (reference sequence). The CDR3 sequence: CASSLGLAETQYF. The CDR3 DNA sequence: TGTGCCAGCAGCTTGGGGCTAGCGGAGACCCAGTACTTC.

This clone is a singleton in its sample. V gene TRBV5-1 combines with J gene TRBJ2-1, with 13 bases lining up with TRBD2. The germline CDR1 and CDR2 sequences are SGHRS and YFSETQ. V trimming: 5 bases; J trimming: 6 bases; junction bases outside the gene matches: 5. The CDR3 has 15 amino acids. CDR3 nucleotide sequence: TGCGCCAGCAGGCGGACTAGCGGGAGTCTCAATGAGCAGTTCTTC. Translated: CASRRTSGSLNEQFF.

V and J are TRBV5-6 and TRBJ2-2, with TRBD1 matching over 8 bases. Looked up from germline, CDR1 is SGHDT and CDR2 is YYEEEE. This CDR3 region has 15 residues. V was clipped by 5 bases and J by 2 bases; unmatched bases: 5. The CDR3 protein is CASSSDRDNTGELFF. CDR3 sequence (DNA): TGTGCCAGCAGTTCGGACAGGGATAACACCGGGGAGCTGTTTTTT. Together with reference TRBV5-6 and TRBJ2-2, the CDR3 gives the full variable domain: DAGVTQSPTHLIKTRGQQVTLRCSPKSGHDTVSWYQQALGQGPQFIFQYYEEEERQRGNFPDRFSGHQFPNYSSELNVNALLLGDSALYLCASSSDRDNTGELFFGEGSRLTVL.

The J gene is TRBJ2-1, the V gene TRBV9, with 8 positions matching TRBD1. V shed 3 bases and J 3 bases; nucleotides not matched to a gene: 5. The CDR3 runs to 15 residues. CDR1 is SGDLS, CDR2 YYNGEE, per germline. The CDR3 is CASSAGTGYYNEQFF. DNA for the CDR3: TGTGCCAGCAGCGCCGGGACAGGATACTACAATGAGCAGTTCTTC.

This clone was found once. The V gene is TRBV5-8, the J gene TRBJ1-2; D might be TRBD1 (6 bases). V lost 2 bases and J 4 bases, leaving 12 bases between the germline ends. This CDR3 is built from 14 residues. Germline values: CDR1 SGHTS, CDR2 YDEGEE. The CDR3 here is CASSFGQFFYGYTF. CDR3 sequence (DNA): TGTGCCAGCAGCTTCGGACAGTTTTTCTATGGCTACACCTTC.

This clone has only one observation. V and J are TRBV9 and TRBJ2-5; no definite D call. This CDR3 contains 13 residues. Germline CDR1 reads SGDLS; CDR2 reads YYNGEE. Trimming cost V 4 bases and J 3 bases, with 10 bases left between them. CDR3 amino acids: CASSLSIEETQYF. The CDR3 region has the DNA TGTGCCAGCAGCCTAAGTATTGAAGAGACCCAGTACTTC.

This chain connects TRBV27 to TRBJ1-2; 7 positions agree with TRBD1. CDR1 MNHEY and CDR2 SMNVEV come from the germline V gene (reference sequence). The CDR3 is 14 residues long. J gave up 4 bases and V 4 bases, and 6 bases lay outside the gene matches. The CDR3, as DNA: TGTGCCAGCAGTTCCTCGACAGGGATCTATGGCTACACCTTC. This sequence encodes CASSSSTGIYGYTF.

V usage is TRBV5-6 and J usage is TRBJ1-1; D gene unclear. There are 14 residues in the CDR3. Germline lookup yields CDR1 SGHDT and CDR2 YYEEEE. V was trimmed by 3 bases and J by 0 bases, leaving 9 bases between them. CDR3 nucleotide sequence: TGTGCCAGCAGCTGGGCAGTCATGAACACTGAAGCTTTCTTT. This translates into CASSWAVMNTEAFF.

The chain's CDR3 is CTSSPTRGSINNEQFF. In DNA, the CDR3 is TGCACCAGCAGCCCGACCCGCGGGAGCATAAACAATGAGCAGTTCTTC. The chain is built from TRBV1 and TRBJ2-1; TRBD2 is the table's D call and was not checked against the DNA. TRBV1 is recorded as a pseudogene. The CDR3 spans 16 residues.

The chain joins TRBV6-5 to TRBJ2-7; a possible D gene is TRBD2 (5 bases). CDR1 MNHEY and CDR2 SVGAGI come from the germline V gene. The CDR3 is made up of 14 amino acids. With 3 bases removed from V and 2 bases from J, the gap between germline ends came to 11 bases. The CDR3 sequence: CASSYDRETYEQYF. The CDR3 DNA reads as TGTGCCAGCAGTTATGACCGGGAAACCTACGAGCAGTACTTC.